The source of this T cell receptor (beta chain) is a study of cytomegalovirus exposure and HLA in healthy donors. Study outcomes and limitations: Earlier analysis found most TCR beta V segments productive about 87% or about 30% of the time.

About this clone itself: Its antigen is unknown.

Use of 60 Vbeta and 13 Jbeta primers characterized the PCR. Sequencing used immunoSEQ multiplex PCR; TCRdb keeps in-frame clones, though not all of them. The repertoire holds about 82,000 clones, with about 78% as singletons. The TCR comes from a man aged 45-65 years in good health and CMV-seronegative. The material sequenced was PBMCs.

CDR3: CASSIHRVDGYTF. CDR3 DNA sequence: TGTGCCAGTAGTATCCACAGGGTGGATGGCTACACCTTC. The rearrangement links TRBV19 to TRBJ1-2, with D tentatively TRBD1 (6 bases). The CDR3 is 13 amino acids. The V gene's germline CDR1 is LNHDA and CDR2 SQIVND (reference sequence). V lost 3 bases and J lost 6, with 11 bases in between. Full variable domain (missing parts from reference TRBV19 and TRBJ1-2): DGGITQSPKYLFRKEGQNVTLSCEQNLNHDAMYWYRQDPGQGLRLIYYSQIVNDFQKGDIAEGYSVSREKKESFPLTVTSAQKNPTAFYLCASSIHRVDGYTFGSGTRLTVV.